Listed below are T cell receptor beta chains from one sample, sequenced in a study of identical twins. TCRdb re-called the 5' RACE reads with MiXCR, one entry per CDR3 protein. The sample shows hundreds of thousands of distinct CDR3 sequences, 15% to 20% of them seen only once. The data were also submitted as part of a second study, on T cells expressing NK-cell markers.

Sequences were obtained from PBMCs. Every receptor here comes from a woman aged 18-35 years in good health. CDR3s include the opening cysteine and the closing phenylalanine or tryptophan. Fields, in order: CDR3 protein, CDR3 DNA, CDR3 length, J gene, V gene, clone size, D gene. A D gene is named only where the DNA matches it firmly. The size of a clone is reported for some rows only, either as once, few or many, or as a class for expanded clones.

cdr3_aa: CASCKVGTSIDEQFF
cdr3_nt: TGCGCCAGCTGCAAAGTGGGGACTAGCATCGATGAGCAGTTCTTC
cdr3_length: 15
j_call: TRBJ2-1
v_call: TRBV5-1
clone_size: many
d_call: TRBD2

cdr3_aa: CASSFGGASGKETQYF
cdr3_nt: TGTGCCAGCAGCTTCGGCGGGGCTAGCGGAAAAGAGACCCAGTACTTC
cdr3_length: 16
j_call: TRBJ2-5
v_call: TRBV7-9
clone_size: few
d_call: TRBD2

cdr3_aa: CASSPGPKGLVFPDEQYF
cdr3_nt: TGCGCCAGCAGCCCCGGTCCGAAGGGACTAGTGTTCCCAGACGAGCAGTACTTC
cdr3_length: 18
j_call: TRBJ2-7
v_call: TRBV5-1
clone_size: -
d_call: TRBD2

cdr3_aa: CASSEGLDGRAGYTF
cdr3_nt: TGTGCCAGCAGCGAGGGTTTGGACGGAAGGGCTGGCTACACCTTC
cdr3_length: 15
j_call: TRBJ1-2
v_call: TRBV9
clone_size: few
d_call: -

cdr3_aa: CSARRGPRNQPQHF
cdr3_nt: TGCAGTGCTAGGAGGGGACCTCGTAATCAGCCCCAGCATTTT
cdr3_length: 14
j_call: TRBJ1-5
v_call: TRBV20-1
clone_size: many
d_call: -

cdr3_aa: CASSQGYGANVLTF
cdr3_nt: TGCGCCAGCAGTCAGGGTTACGGGGCCAACGTCCTGACTTTC
cdr3_length: 14
j_call: TRBJ2-6
v_call: TRBV5-1
clone_size: -
d_call: -

cdr3_aa: CSASGPGDTQYF
cdr3_nt: TGCAGTGCTAGTGGCCCCGGAGATACGCAGTATTTT
cdr3_length: 12
j_call: TRBJ2-3
v_call: TRBV20-1
clone_size: few
d_call: -

cdr3_aa: CASSWGPAGQNEQFF
cdr3_nt: TGCGCCAGCAGCTGGGGGCCAGCGGGACAAAATGAGCAGTTCTTC
cdr3_length: 15
j_call: TRBJ2-1
v_call: TRBV5-1
clone_size: few
d_call: -

cdr3_aa: CSVGGQGRTYNEQFF
cdr3_nt: TGCAGCGTGGGGGGACAGGGGAGGACCTACAATGAGCAGTTCTTC
cdr3_length: 15
j_call: TRBJ2-1
v_call: TRBV29-1
clone_size: -
d_call: TRBD1

cdr3_aa: CSALPRQPSYEQYF
cdr3_nt: TGCAGTGCTCTCCCACGACAGCCCTCCTACGAGCAGTACTTC
cdr3_length: 14
j_call: TRBJ2-7
v_call: TRBV20-1
clone_size: -
d_call: -

cdr3_aa: CASSVAVGTSRGVQETQYF
cdr3_nt: TGTGCCAGCAGCGTAGCGGTGGGGACTTCCCGAGGAGTCCAAGAGACCCAGTACTTC
cdr3_length: 19
j_call: TRBJ2-5
v_call: TRBV9
clone_size: -
d_call: -

cdr3_aa: CASSFSGGRSEQYF
cdr3_nt: TGTGCCAGCAGTTTCAGCGGGGGTCGCAGCGAGCAGTACTTC
cdr3_length: 14
j_call: TRBJ2-7
v_call: TRBV12-3/TRBV12-4
clone_size: -
d_call: TRBD2

cdr3_aa: CASTRDRVRQETQYF
cdr3_nt: TGTGCCAGCACACGGGACAGGGTGAGGCAAGAGACCCAGTACTTC
cdr3_length: 15
j_call: TRBJ2-5
v_call: TRBV2
clone_size: -
d_call: TRBD1

cdr3_aa: CSVPRTSGENTGELFF
cdr3_nt: TGCAGCGTTCCGCGGACTAGCGGGGAGAACACCGGGGAGCTGTTTTTT
cdr3_length: 16
j_call: TRBJ2-2
v_call: TRBV29-1
clone_size: -
d_call: TRBD2

cdr3_aa: CASSFILTEAFF
cdr3_nt: TGTGCCAGCAGTTTTATTCTCACTGAAGCTTTCTTT
cdr3_length: 12
j_call: TRBJ1-1
v_call: TRBV12-3/TRBV12-4
clone_size: few
d_call: -

cdr3_aa: CSARERIDNEQFF
cdr3_nt: TGCAGTGCCAGGGAGCGGATCGACAATGAGCAGTTCTTC
cdr3_length: 13
j_call: TRBJ2-1
v_call: TRBV20-1
clone_size: -
d_call: -

cdr3_aa: CASSVVLASEQFF
cdr3_nt: TGTGCCAGCAGCGTAGTTTTAGCGAGTGAGCAGTTCTTC
cdr3_length: 13
j_call: TRBJ2-1
v_call: TRBV9
clone_size: -
d_call: -

cdr3_aa: CASSWDSRHNIQYF
cdr3_nt: TGTGCCAGCAGCTGGGACTCCCGGCACAACATTCAGTACTTC
cdr3_length: 14
j_call: TRBJ2-4
v_call: TRBV7-2
clone_size: -
d_call: -

cdr3_aa: CSVIQGFTEAFF
cdr3_nt: TGCAGTGTCATCCAGGGGTTTACTGAAGCTTTCTTT
cdr3_length: 12
j_call: TRBJ1-1
v_call: TRBV20-1
clone_size: few
d_call: -

cdr3_aa: CASSSRIRPGRLTDTQYF
cdr3_nt: TGTGCCAGCAGTTCTAGAATAAGACCGGGACGCCTCACAGATACGCAGTATTTT
cdr3_length: 18
j_call: TRBJ2-3
v_call: TRBV12-3/TRBV12-4
clone_size: few
d_call: -

cdr3_aa: CASSPGLAGAKQFF
cdr3_nt: TGTGCCAGCTCACCAGGGCTAGCGGGAGCGAAGCAGTTCTTC
cdr3_length: 14
j_call: TRBJ2-1
v_call: TRBV18
clone_size: few
d_call: TRBD2

cdr3_aa: CASSRDRVGEQFF
cdr3_nt: TGTGCCAGCAGCCGAGACAGGGTCGGTGAGCAGTTCTTC
cdr3_length: 13
j_call: TRBJ2-1
v_call: TRBV14
clone_size: few
d_call: TRBD1

cdr3_aa: CASSLRTVEAFF
cdr3_nt: TGTGCCAGCAGTCTCAGGACAGTTGAAGCTTTCTTT
cdr3_length: 12
j_call: TRBJ1-1
v_call: TRBV6-2/TRBV6-3
clone_size: many
d_call: -

cdr3_aa: CASNPRAHNEQFF
cdr3_nt: TGTGCCAGCAACCCGAGAGCCCACAATGAGCAGTTCTTC
cdr3_length: 13
j_call: TRBJ2-1
v_call: TRBV7-2
clone_size: -
d_call: -

cdr3_aa: CASSQTGTGDNEKLFF
cdr3_nt: TGTGCCAGCAGTCAAACCGGGACAGGGGATAATGAAAAACTGTTTTTT
cdr3_length: 16
j_call: TRBJ1-4
v_call: TRBV6-1
clone_size: few
d_call: TRBD1

cdr3_aa: CASSSTRGPGELFF
cdr3_nt: TGCGCCAGCAGCTCCACCAGGGGGCCCGGGGAGCTGTTTTTT
cdr3_length: 14
j_call: TRBJ2-2
v_call: TRBV5-1
clone_size: few
d_call: TRBD1

cdr3_aa: CASSHHRELLQNGRAKTFQYF
cdr3_nt: TGTGCCAGCAGCCACCATCGGGAGCTACTGCAAAACGGACGCGCCAAAACATTTCAGTACTTC
cdr3_length: 21
j_call: TRBJ2-4
v_call: TRBV4-2
clone_size: few
d_call: -

cdr3_aa: CASSSRRNGGELFF
cdr3_nt: TGTGCCAGCAGCTCGCGGAGGAACGGCGGGGAGCTGTTTTTT
cdr3_length: 14
j_call: TRBJ2-2
v_call: TRBV7-2
clone_size: few
d_call: -

cdr3_aa: CASSLSARGNTEAFF
cdr3_nt: TGTGCCAGCAGCTTATCGGCGCGGGGGAACACTGAAGCTTTCTTT
cdr3_length: 15
j_call: TRBJ1-1
v_call: TRBV7-9
clone_size: -
d_call: -

cdr3_aa: CSAREAASGNTIYF
cdr3_nt: TGCAGTGCTAGAGAAGCAGCCTCTGGAAACACCATATATTTT
cdr3_length: 14
j_call: TRBJ1-3
v_call: TRBV20-1
clone_size: few
d_call: -

cdr3_aa: CASSLGGEQETQYF
cdr3_nt: TGCGCCAGCAGCTTGGGGGGAGAACAAGAGACCCAGTACTTC
cdr3_length: 14
j_call: TRBJ2-5
v_call: TRBV5-1
clone_size: -
d_call: -

cdr3_aa: CASSERDRGLSSEKLFF
cdr3_nt: TGCGCCAGCAGCGAACGGGACAGGGGGCTTTCAAGTGAAAAACTGTTTTTT
cdr3_length: 17
j_call: TRBJ1-4
v_call: TRBV4-1
clone_size: -
d_call: TRBD1

cdr3_aa: CASSITNTGELFF
cdr3_nt: TGTGCCAGTAGTATAACGAACACCGGGGAGCTGTTTTTT
cdr3_length: 13
j_call: TRBJ2-2
v_call: TRBV12-3/TRBV12-4
clone_size: many
d_call: -

cdr3_aa: CASSPRGINTEAFF
cdr3_nt: TGTGCCAGCAGTCCGAGGGGGATTAACACTGAAGCTTTCTTT
cdr3_length: 14
j_call: TRBJ1-1
v_call: TRBV6-1
clone_size: -
d_call: -

cdr3_aa: CASSLLFLDEQYF
cdr3_nt: TGTGCCAGCAGCTTATTGTTCTTGGACGAGCAGTACTTC
cdr3_length: 13
j_call: TRBJ2-7
v_call: TRBV12-3/TRBV12-4
clone_size: few
d_call: -

cdr3_aa: CASSPKVGRGGYEQYF
cdr3_nt: TGTGCCAGCAGCCCTAAAGTAGGGCGGGGAGGCTACGAGCAGTACTTC
cdr3_length: 16
j_call: TRBJ2-7
v_call: TRBV3-1
clone_size: -
d_call: -

cdr3_aa: CSAPDKRTTDTQYF
cdr3_nt: TGCAGTGCCCCCGATAAGAGAACCACAGATACGCAGTATTTT
cdr3_length: 14
j_call: TRBJ2-3
v_call: TRBV20-1
clone_size: few
d_call: -

cdr3_aa: CASSPGRGNVYNEQFF
cdr3_nt: TGCGCCAGCAGCCCCGGACGGGGAAATGTCTACAATGAGCAGTTCTTC
cdr3_length: 16
j_call: TRBJ2-1
v_call: TRBV5-1
clone_size: few
d_call: -

cdr3_aa: CSARDWLAGYEQYF
cdr3_nt: TGCAGTGCTAGAGATTGGCTAGCAGGCTACGAGCAGTACTTC
cdr3_length: 14
j_call: TRBJ2-7
v_call: TRBV20-1
clone_size: many
d_call: -

cdr3_aa: CASSYATGGQYNEQFF
cdr3_nt: TGTGCCAGCAGTTACGCGACCGGGGGACAATACAATGAGCAGTTCTTC
cdr3_length: 16
j_call: TRBJ2-1
v_call: TRBV6-5
clone_size: -
d_call: -

cdr3_aa: CASSYGTHYEQYF
cdr3_nt: TGTGCCAGCAGTTACGGGACACATTACGAGCAGTACTTC
cdr3_length: 13
j_call: TRBJ2-7
v_call: TRBV6-5
clone_size: -
d_call: -

cdr3_aa: CASRPVIWDTEAFF
cdr3_nt: TGTGCCAGCAGACCCGTTATCTGGGACACTGAAGCTTTCTTT
cdr3_length: 14
j_call: TRBJ1-1
v_call: TRBV6-2/TRBV6-3
clone_size: few
d_call: -

cdr3_aa: CASSPRDRGREETQYF
cdr3_nt: TGTGCCAGCAGCCCCCGGGACAGGGGGCGCGAAGAGACCCAGTACTTC
cdr3_length: 16
j_call: TRBJ2-5
v_call: TRBV6-1
clone_size: -
d_call: TRBD1

cdr3_aa: CASSRDRFNEKLFF
cdr3_nt: TGTGCCAGCAGCCGGGACAGATTCAATGAAAAACTGTTTTTT
cdr3_length: 14
j_call: TRBJ1-4
v_call: TRBV7-2
clone_size: -
d_call: TRBD1

cdr3_aa: CSASPGGPDTQYF
cdr3_nt: TGCAGTGCTAGTCCTGGAGGACCAGATACGCAGTATTTT
cdr3_length: 13
j_call: TRBJ2-3
v_call: TRBV20-1
clone_size: few
d_call: -

cdr3_aa: CASSPPHFGRVNEQFF
cdr3_nt: TGTGCCAGCAGCCCGCCCCATTTTGGACGAGTCAATGAGCAGTTCTTC
cdr3_length: 16
j_call: TRBJ2-1
v_call: TRBV5-6
clone_size: few
d_call: -

cdr3_aa: CASSLSTSGGASYNEQFF
cdr3_nt: TGTGCCAGCAGCTTGTCGACTAGCGGGGGGGCCTCCTACAATGAGCAGTTCTTC
cdr3_length: 18
j_call: TRBJ2-1
v_call: TRBV7-8
clone_size: -
d_call: TRBD2

cdr3_aa: CASSWRGHGYTF
cdr3_nt: TGTGCCAGCAGTTGGCGGGGGCATGGCTACACCTTC
cdr3_length: 12
j_call: TRBJ1-2
v_call: TRBV28
clone_size: -
d_call: -

cdr3_aa: CASSQDRGREDTQYF
cdr3_nt: TGCGCCAGCAGCCAAGATCGGGGCAGGGAAGATACGCAGTATTTT
cdr3_length: 15
j_call: TRBJ2-3
v_call: TRBV4-3
clone_size: few
d_call: -

cdr3_aa: CASSFGLAGHNEQFF
cdr3_nt: TGCGCCAGCAGCTTCGGACTAGCGGGACACAATGAGCAGTTCTTC
cdr3_length: 15
j_call: TRBJ2-1
v_call: TRBV5-1
clone_size: -
d_call: TRBD2

cdr3_aa: CASRRSTGPSGANVLTF
cdr3_nt: TGTGCCAGCAGAAGGAGCACAGGGCCCTCTGGGGCCAACGTCCTGACTTTC
cdr3_length: 17
j_call: TRBJ2-6
v_call: TRBV12-3/TRBV12-4
clone_size: -
d_call: -

cdr3_aa: CASSLGDDYEQYF
cdr3_nt: TGTGCCAGCAGCTTAGGCGACGACTACGAGCAGTACTTC
cdr3_length: 13
j_call: TRBJ2-7
v_call: TRBV7-6
clone_size: -
d_call: -